This TCR beta chain was retrieved from a study of T-cell reconstitution after alpha-beta-depleted transplantation in children listed by TCRdb under 2016. In terms of the full investigation: T-cell immune reconstitution after TCRalphabeta/CD19-depleted allogeneic hematopoietic cell transplantation in children was quantitatively tracked in the study by means of TCR repertoire profiling.

The treatment or condition tag for this specimen amounts to: allogeneic hematopoietic cell transplantation with graft depleted of TCRalphabeta T cells and CD19 B cells. Transplant recipients were children who received TCRalphabeta/CD19-depleted allogeneic hematopoietic cell grafts. On the study overall, not on this receptor specifically: About two months after transplant, the apparently early recovery of alphabetaT-cell counts reportedly depended on just several hundred clones that had expanded rapidly and came from non-depleted graft cells. The frequencies of hyperexpanded clones fell over the following months, and after one year, T-cell counts and TCRbeta diversity were mostly attributed to newly produced T cells. In some patients, high TCRbeta diversity at day 60 was attributed to recipient T cells and intrathymic progenitors that had survived conditioning.

Concerning this clonotype itself: There is no known antigen for this receptor. No qualities accompany the bases; no much larger clone lies one base away.

V loses 6 bases, J loses 4 bases, and the germline ends lie 15 bases apart. Inclusive of the bounding cysteine and phenylalanine, the CDR3 is 14 residues long. The only DNA kept is the CDR3, 42 bases in frame from the first base. CDR1 and CDR2, looked up from the germline V gene, are KGHSH and LQKENI. Library prep was done by PCR. For sequencing, an Illumina HiSeq 2500 was employed. TCR libraries were prepared with molecular barcoding, using unique molecular identifiers to normalize TCRbeta repertoire quantification. The public reads were quality trimmed at Q25 with fastp and then assembled into clones with MiXCR by TCRdb, keeping productive beta chains. Identical CDR3 proteins give one entry, which carries the most common genes and DNA. In this sample the table shows around 300,000 distinct CDR3 sequences, around 25% of which occur a single time. The ten most abundant clones make up approximately 10% of the sample.

The input for sequencing was PBMCs, mostly from graft donor cells, taken 180 days after TCRalphabeta/CD19-depleted stem cell transplant. The TCR was taken from a male patient aged 10 to 17 who had a stem cell transplant for acute lymphoblastic leukemia, so the T cells may come from the graft donor. The V gene is TRBV18 and the J gene is TRBJ1-2, and TRBD1 may be the D gene, going by 6 matching bases. The CDR3 protein is CASSRQVRGYGYTF. The DNA sequence is given as TGTGCCAGCTCTCGACAGGTCCGGGGCTATGGCTACACCTTC.